These 27 T cell receptor beta chains share one sample of origin, sequenced in a study of shared clonotypes between healthy human individuals (dated by TCRdb to 2018 to 2020). Library method: the immunoSEQ multiplex PCR assay. In TCRdb, the immuneACCESS table is reduced to in-frame sequences with V and J assigned. These tables do not hold every clone; where another copy was compared, an unresolved V gene accounts for under half, and the others remain unexplained. Present in this sample are 1 million to 1.2 million clones, roughly 80% of which were seen just once. The ten largest clones take up 0.85% to 1% of the sample. What was sequenced was memory CD4+ T cells from PBMCs. Read against the paper, the sample's cell subset or site label means: CD45RA-negative fraction. These receptors were obtained from a man aged 18-30 years in good health. Some clones in this sample may be carry-over from other donors' samples.

J is TRBJ2-1 and V is TRBV28; TRBD2 matches 7 bases. V gave up 7 bases and J gave up 4 bases; unmatched junction bases: 10. In germline, CDR1 is MDHEN, CDR2 SYDVKM. The CDR3 is 15 residues long. Written as DNA, the CDR3 is TGTGCCAGCAATCGAGGGAGGGGAACTTACAATGAGCAGTTCTTC. Its protein is CASNRGRGTYNEQFF.

The gene calls are TRBV7-9 and TRBJ1-4; D gene ambiguous. This CDR3 is 15 amino acids long. The germline V gene encodes CDR1 SEHNR and CDR2 FQNEAQ (reference sequence). The V gene lost 5 bases and the J gene lost 7 bases, with 17 bases spanning the gap. As DNA, the CDR3 is TGTGCCAGCAGCCAGGAGGGAGGGCTTGGTGAAAAACTGTTTTTT. Translating it yields CASSQEGGLGEKLFF. The complete variable domain, with remaining parts taken from reference TRBV7-9 and TRBJ1-4, reads DTGVSQNPRHKITKRGQNVTFRCDPISEHNRLYWYRQTLGQGPEFLTYFQNEAQLEKSRLLSDRFSAERPKGSFSTLEIQRTEQGDSAMYLCASSQEGGLGEKLFFGSGTQLSVL.

This chain connects TRBV6-6 to TRBJ2-7; 12 positions match TRBD1. The CDR3 is 14 residues long. CDR1 and CDR2 from the germline V gene are MNHNY and SVGAGI (reference sequence). With V trimmed by 2 bases and J by 6 bases, 2 bases remained unmatched. The CDR3 is CASSYRDRGPEQYF. The DNA of the CDR3 is TGTGCCAGCAGTTACAGGGACAGGGGGCCCGAGCAGTACTTC.

The CDR3 is CASVRRRYSSYNEQFF. CDR3 nucleotide sequence: TGTGCCTCCGTGAGACGGCGTTACAGCTCCTACAATGAGCAGTTCTTC. The rearrangement joins TRBV30 to TRBJ2-1; D uncertain. Germline lookup yields CDR1 GTSNPN and CDR2 SVGIG (reference sequence). The CDR3 extends over 16 amino acids. V shed 7 bases and J shed 0 bases, with 19 bases lying between them.

The V and J genes are TRBV5-4 and TRBJ1-1; unclear D gene. Trimming took off 5 bases at V and 0 bases at J, with 11 bases between the two ends. The V gene's germline CDR1 is SGHNT and CDR2 YYREEE (reference sequence). The length of the CDR3 is 14 residues. The CDR3 DNA follows: TGTGCCAGCAGGGAAAGCGGGATGAACACTGAAGCTTTCTTT. Protein product: CASRESGMNTEAFF.

Worth noting for this clone: Other DNA sequences in this sample translate to the same CDR3. V gene TRBV10-3 combines with J gene TRBJ1-3, with D uncertain. This CDR3 has 12 residues. V lost 2 bases to trimming and J lost 4 bases, with 3 bases between them. Germline V gives CDR1 ENHRY, CDR2 SYGVKD. CDR3 sequence reads: CAISEGGNTIYF. The CDR3 bases are TGTGCCATCAGTGAGGGGGGAAACACCATATATTTT.

The gene calls are TRBV2 and TRBJ2-7, with D possibly being TRBD1 (5 bases). V was trimmed by 2 bases and J by 1 base, leaving 12 bases between them. The V gene's germline CDR1 is SNHLY and CDR2 FYNNEI. The CDR3 is 15 amino acids. CDR3 sequence reads: CASSETVAGSYEQYF. CDR3 nucleotide sequence: TGTGCCAGCAGTGAAACGGTGGCAGGGTCCTACGAGCAGTACTTC.

The gene calls are TRBV6-5 and TRBJ2-7, with D perhaps TRBD2 (6 bases). The germline gives CDR1 MNHEY, CDR2 SVGAGI. The CDR3 sequence is 16 residues long. Trimming shortened V by 0 bases and J by 0 bases, and 12 bases separated the two germline ends. The CDR3 region has the DNA TGTGCCAGCAGTTACTCAGGGCTAGCGCGCTCCTACGAGCAGTACTTC. This encodes CASSYSGLARSYEQYF.

The chain employs TRBV10-3 and TRBJ1-1; D may be TRBD1 (5 bases). Germline V gene lookup returns CDR1 ENHRY and CDR2 SYGVKD. V lost 6 bases and J 0 bases, leaving 17 bases between the germline ends. The CDR3 spans 16 residues. CDR3 DNA: TGTGCCATCAGAGAGACCGCCGGGACGGTGAACACTGAAGCTTTCTTT. Encoded protein: CAIRETAGTVNTEAFF.

The chain carries TRBV6-1 and TRBJ2-1; 9 nucleotides match TRBD2. The V and J ends lost 2 bases and 9 bases, in that order; junction bases with no gene match: 17. Germline V gives CDR1 MNHNS, CDR2 SASEGT. CDR3 length equals 18 residues. The CDR3 sequence: CASSEFGLAGVAAGEQFF. In DNA form, the CDR3 reads TGTGCCAGCAGTGAATTCGGCTTAGCGGGAGTAGCGGCCGGTGAGCAGTTCTTC.

This clone is a singleton in its sample. The chain recombines TRBV4-2 with TRBJ1-4; no clear D. The V and J ends lost 0 bases and 8 bases respectively, with 19 bases between them. CDR1 is LGHNA, CDR2 YNFKEQ, per germline. This CDR3 is 17 amino acids long. The DNA of the CDR3 is TGTGCCAGCAGCCAAGATCCCTTTTTGAGAAGGGAGGAAAAACTGTTTTTT. Encoded protein: CASSQDPFLRREEKLFF.

V usage is TRBV7-9 and J usage is TRBJ1-2; 7 nucleotides align to TRBD1. Trimming cost V 3 bases and J 6 bases; bases outside gene matches: 1. CDR1 is SEHNR and CDR2 is FQNEAQ in the germline V gene (reference sequence). This CDR3 contains 12 residues. The chain's CDR3 is CASSFQGDGYTF. As DNA, the CDR3 is TGTGCCAGCAGCTTCCAGGGGGATGGCTACACCTTC.

DNA for the CDR3: TGTGCCAGCAGCTTAGGTGCCCAGGCTACCTATGGCTACACCTTC. Protein: CASSLGAQATYGYTF. The V call is TRBV7-9, the J call TRBJ1-2; D is ambiguous. The CDR3 is 15 amino acids. CDR1 SEHNR and CDR2 FQNEAQ come from the germline V gene (reference sequence). Trimming cost V 1 base and J 4 bases, with 13 bases left between them.

The chain recombines TRBV28 with TRBJ1-5; weak D call: TRBD1 (5 bases). There are 13 residues in the CDR3. V gave up 9 bases and J gave up 2 bases, with 11 bases separating them. CDR1 is MDHEN and CDR2 is SYDVKM in the germline V gene. CDR3 nucleotide sequence: TGTGCCAGTACCCCGGGGGGCAATCAGCCCCAGCATTTT. As protein: CASTPGGNQPQHF.

A single count supports this clone. V and J are TRBV27 and TRBJ2-7, with 7 bases identical to TRBD1. CDR1 and CDR2 from the germline V gene are MNHEY and SMNVEV (reference sequence). This CDR3 spans 15 amino acids. Trimming cost V 7 bases and J 2 bases; bases outside gene matches: 11. CDR3 amino acids: CASKGQTRIPYEQYF. The CDR3 DNA is TGTGCCAGCAAGGGACAGACAAGAATCCCCTACGAGCAGTACTTC.

The chain is built from TRBV4-1 and TRBJ2-3; no definite D call. In germline, CDR1 is MGHRA, CDR2 YSYEKL. The CDR3 is made up of 13 amino acids. The ends were cut back, 0 bases at V and 4 bases at J, with 5 bases in the middle. CDR3 sequence (DNA): TGCGCCAGCAGCCAAGATCGTCCAGATACGCAGTATTTT. It encodes CASSQDRPDTQYF.

The chain is built from TRBV7-2 and TRBJ2-1; 9 bases are a match to TRBD2. The CDR3 is made up of 16 amino acids. The V segment lost 4 bases and the J segment 3 bases; nucleotides outside the gene matches: 7. Germline loops: CDR1 SGHTA, CDR2 FQGNSA. The CDR3 is CASSSFGLAFYNEQFF. The CDR3, as DNA: TGTGCCAGCAGCTCCTTTGGACTAGCGTTCTACAATGAGCAGTTCTTC.

The chain uses TRBV5-5 and TRBJ1-4; D unclear. CDR3 size: 14 residues. Per germline, CDR1 SGHKS and CDR2 YYEKEE (reference sequence). V lost 1 base to trimming and J lost 4 bases, with 8 bases between them. Written as DNA, the CDR3 is TGTGCCAGCAGCTTGTGGGCCCATAATGAAAAACTGTTTTTT. Its translation is CASSLWAHNEKLFF.

The rearrangement joins TRBV5-1 to TRBJ1-5, with TRBD1 as a possible D gene (6 bases). This CDR3 contains 15 residues. Trimming took off 2 bases at V and 4 bases at J, with 13 bases between the two ends. Germline V gene sequence: CDR1 SGHRS, CDR2 YFSETQ. The CDR3 DNA reads as TGCGCCAGCAGCTTAAAGGACAGAAAGAATCAGCCCCAGCATTTT. It yields the protein CASSLKDRKNQPQHF.

V usage is TRBV11-1 and J usage is TRBJ2-2; a possible D gene is TRBD2 (6 bases). Trimming took 0 bases from V and 5 from J, leaving 7 bases between them. Germline V lookup: CDR1 SGHAT, CDR2 FQDESV (reference sequence). The CDR3 is 14 amino acids. CDR3 protein: CASSLARGTGELFF. DNA of the CDR3: TGTGCCAGCAGCTTAGCGCGGGGTACCGGGGAGCTGTTTTTT.

V is TRBV6-5 and J is TRBJ1-1, with D tentatively TRBD1 (5 bases). The CDR3 spans 13 residues. The germline CDR1 and CDR2 sequences are MNHEY and SVGAGI. The CDR3 region is CAIKGRPGTEAFF. Written as DNA, the CDR3 is TGTGCGATCAAGGGACGGCCGGGCACTGAAGCTTTCTTT.

The CDR3 sequence: CASSSGQGIAEQYF. CDR3 bases: TGTGCCAGCAGCTCGGGACAGGGGATCGCCGAGCAGTACTTC. The chain joins TRBV11-3 to TRBJ2-7; TRBD1 aligns across 10 bases. This CDR3 region has 14 residues. The ends lost 4 bases at V and 6 bases at J; junction bases unmatched: 6. Germline assignment: CDR1 SGHNT and CDR2 YENEEA.

The table lists this clone with a count of one. V gene TRBV27 combines with J gene TRBJ1-3; 10 positions match TRBD1. Per germline, CDR1 MNHEY and CDR2 SMNVEV (reference sequence). The V gene end was trimmed by 5 bases and the J gene end by 0 bases; junction bases not matched to a gene: 13. This CDR3 spans 19 amino acids. CDR3 sequence (DNA): TGTGCCAGCAGTCTTTTCGACAGGGGGCTCCGCGGCTCTGGAAACACCATATATTTT. Translating it yields CASSLFDRGLRGSGNTIYF.

As for this clone: Germline is not matched at one junction end, which may reflect a read error. The gene calls are TRBV2 and TRBJ1-2; the D is unclear. Germline CDR1 reads SNHLY; CDR2 reads FYNNEI. The CDR3 is 13 amino acids. CDR3 residues: CASSVRQDYGHTF. The CDR3 DNA sequence: TGTGCCAGCAGTGTTAGGCAAGACTATGGCCACACCTTC. The full variable domain, with the rest looked up from reference TRBV2 and TRBJ1-2, is EPEVTQTPSHQVTQMGQEVILRCVPISNHLYFYWYRQILGQKVEFLVSFYNNEISEKSEIFDDQFSVERPDGSNFTLKIRSTKLEDSAMYFCASSVRQDYGHTFGSGTRLTVV.

This clone was picked up a small number of times. This chain joins TRBV6-6 and TRBJ2-5, with 7 positions matching TRBD1. The CDR3 is 14 amino acids. The V segment lost 0 bases and the J segment 3 bases; nucleotides outside the gene matches: 1. The germline CDR1 and CDR2 sequences are MNHNY and SVGAGI (reference sequence). This chain's CDR3 is CASSYSTGKETQYF. CDR3 sequence (DNA): TGTGCCAGCAGTTACTCGACAGGGAAAGAGACCCAGTACTTC.

Concerning this clone itself: This may stem from a read error, because a much larger clone lies one nucleotide away. The sample carries other DNA sequences with the same CDR3. The chain has TRBV30 and TRBJ1-3; D may be TRBD1 (6 bases). Germline V CDR1 and CDR2: GTSNPN, SVGIG (reference sequence). This CDR3 is 15 amino acids long. The CDR3 DNA follows: TGTGCCTGGAGTGCGGACAGACATTCTGGAAACACAATATATTTT. It yields the protein CAWSADRHSGNTIYF.

The CDR3 region has the DNA TGTGCCGGTGGATGGGCGCTCCAAGAGACCCAGTACTTC. It translates to CAGGWALQETQYF. This rearrangement joins TRBV6-1 to TRBJ2-5; D remains ambiguous. Trimming took off 11 bases at V and 1 base at J, with 14 bases between the two ends. The CDR3 is 13 residues long. Per the germline V gene, CDR1 is MNHNS and CDR2 is SASEGT.